This entry concerns a single T cell receptor (beta chain). The J segment lost 2 bases and the V segment lost 1 base, leaving 1 base of the junction unmatched. The CDR3 sequence is 15 residues long. Germline loops: CDR1 SGHAT, CDR2 FQNNGV. The data originate from a study of blood T cell repertoires in COVID-19. Whole-study context: The United States, Italy and Spain supplied acute and convalescent COVID-19 samples.

Using immunoSEQ multiplex PCR, the repertoire was profiled, and TCRdb retains in-frame clones only, with some absent. The sample contains about 150,000 clones, 84% of which appear only once. The receptor was isolated from a young man with COVID-19, enrolled during active disease. The sequenced sample consisted of peripheral blood. The J gene is TRBJ2-1, the V gene TRBV11-2; 8 bases agree with TRBD2. CDR3 nucleotide sequence: TGTGCCAGCAGCTTAGGCGGGGGGACCTACAATGAGCAGTTCTTC. Protein: CASSLGGGTYNEQFF.